The 13 T cell receptor beta chains below were found in one sample sequenced in a study of shared clonotypes between healthy human individuals. Here immunoSEQ multiplex PCR was the method, and the copy in TCRdb shows in-frame clones only, minus some. The repertoire holds around 2.1 million clones, about 94% seen once, with 0.1% to 0.15% in the top ten. Sample: naive CD4+ T cells sorted from blood. The subset is: CD45RA+ positively selected. The receptors stem from a man aged 18-30 years in good health.

The V gene is TRBV6-6, the J gene TRBJ1-4; no clear D gene. The ends were cut back, 7 bases at V and 3 bases at J, with 12 bases in the middle. Germline V lookup: CDR1 MNHNY, CDR2 SVGAGI (reference sequence). The CDR3 is 14 amino acids. The CDR3 region is CASKAEGANEKLFF. For the CDR3, the DNA is TGTGCCAGCAAGGCTGAGGGAGCTAATGAAAAACTGTTTTTT.

Only one count was recorded for this clone. The V call is TRBV5-4, the J call TRBJ2-3; tentatively, D is TRBD1 or TRBD2 (5 bases each). The CDR3 is 17 amino acids. V gave up 0 bases and J gave up 3 bases, with 17 bases separating them. From germline, CDR1 is SGHNT and CDR2 YYREEE (reference sequence). The CDR3 spells CASSLAGANPGTDTQYF. The CDR3 DNA sequence: TGTGCCAGCAGCTTGGCCGGGGCTAACCCCGGGACAGATACGCAGTATTTT.

The chain carries TRBV30 and TRBJ1-2, with D possibly being TRBD1 (6 bases). Germline V gene sequence: CDR1 GTSNPN, CDR2 SVGIG (reference sequence). The V end was cut by 2 bases, the J end by 4 bases, with 8 bases between. The CDR3 runs to 12 residues. CDR3 sequence (DNA): TGTGCCTGGAGTCAGGACAGCTATGGCTACACCTTC. Translation: CAWSQDSYGYTF.

V gene TRBV7-9 combines with J gene TRBJ1-1; D remains unclear. With 5 bases removed from V and 5 bases from J, the gap between germline ends came to 12 bases. CDR3 length: 13 residues. Germline V gives CDR1 SEHNR, CDR2 FQNEAQ (reference sequence). The CDR3 DNA sequence: TGTGCCAGCAGCCCCGTAAGTAAAACTGAAGCTTTCTTT. It is translated as CASSPVSKTEAFF.

The rearrangement joins TRBV5-1 to TRBJ2-1, with TRBD2 matching 9 bases. Per germline, CDR1 SGHRS and CDR2 YFSETQ. The V and J ends lost 3 bases and 0 bases, in that order; junction bases with no gene match: 4. This CDR3 has 16 residues. The CDR3 region is CASSSSTSGSYNEQFF. CDR3 nucleotides: TGCGCCAGCAGCTCCTCGACTAGCGGCTCCTACAATGAGCAGTTCTTC. The complete variable domain, with remaining parts taken from reference TRBV5-1 and TRBJ2-1, reads KAGVTQTPRYLIKTRGQQVTLSCSPISGHRSVSWYQQTPGQGLQFLFEYFSETQRNKGNFPGRFSGRQFSNSRSEMNVSTLELGDSALYLCASSSSTSGSYNEQFFGPGTRLTVL.

The chain has TRBV28 and TRBJ1-2; TRBD1 agrees at 7 bases. The CDR3 consists of 14 residues. The germline V gene encodes CDR1 MDHEN and CDR2 SYDVKM. After removal of 5 bases from V and 6 bases from J, the junction contained 9 bases not matched to a gene. The CDR3 nucleotides are TGTGCCAGCAGTAACAGGGGAAGGGCAAATGGCTACACCTTC. Translation: CASSNRGRANGYTF.

This clone showed up just once. CDR3: CAIRTGAVNSGNTIYF. For the CDR3, the DNA is TGTGCCATCAGAACAGGGGCAGTTAACTCTGGAAACACCATATATTTT. This rearrangement joins TRBV10-3 to TRBJ1-3; TRBD1 matches at 7 bases. Germline CDR1 ENHRY, CDR2 SYGVKD. The CDR3 has 16 amino acids. The J segment lost 0 bases and the V segment lost 6 bases, leaving 8 bases of the junction unmatched.

The chain carries TRBV10-1 and TRBJ2-1, with a tentative D call TRBD2 (7 bases). CDR1 and CDR2 (germline): WNHNN, SYGVQD (reference sequence). Trimming shortened V by 3 bases and J by 7 bases, and 10 bases separated the two germline ends. The CDR3 sequence is 13 residues long. CDR3 coding DNA: TGCGCCAGCAGTGAAGGGGGGGGGAATGAGCAGTTCTTC. It specifies CASSEGGGNEQFF.

This sequence joins TRBV28 and TRBJ2-7; possibly TRBD2 for D (5 bases). The CDR3 is made up of 15 amino acids. The germline V and J ends were trimmed by 7 bases and 2 bases, with 18 bases remaining between them. Germline V gene sequence: CDR1 MDHEN, CDR2 SYDVKM. The chain's CDR3 is CASTSSRLTPYEQYF. CDR3 in DNA: TGTGCCAGCACTTCTAGCCGCCTAACTCCCTACGAGCAGTACTTC.

This chain connects TRBV6-5 to TRBJ2-3, with TRBD2 as a possible D gene (5 bases). This CDR3 contains 14 residues. Germline assignment: CDR1 MNHEY and CDR2 SVGAGI. With 2 bases removed from V and 1 base from J, the gap between germline ends came to 7 bases. The CDR3 loop reads CASSYRTGTDTQYF. DNA of the CDR3: TGTGCCAGCAGTTACCGGACTGGCACAGATACGCAGTATTTT.

This sequence joins TRBV28 and TRBJ2-1; no firm D call. The CDR3 sequence is 13 residues long. The V and J ends lost 6 bases and 8 bases respectively, with 14 bases between them. Germline V gives CDR1 MDHEN, CDR2 SYDVKM. CDR3 amino acids: CASSRATLHEQFF. The CDR3 region has the DNA TGTGCCAGCAGCCGGGCCACCCTCCATGAGCAGTTCTTC.

J is TRBJ2-2 and V is TRBV11-2; tentative D call: TRBD2 (5 bases). This CDR3 is built from 16 residues. The germline V gene encodes CDR1 SGHAT and CDR2 FQNNGV. Trimming left V 5 bases short and J 0 bases short, with 13 bases between. The CDR3 loop is CASSQNAGTNTGELFF. CDR3 bases: TGTGCCAGCAGCCAGAATGCCGGGACGAACACCGGGGAGCTGTTTTTT.

This chain links TRBV2 with TRBJ2-1; tentative D call: TRBD2 (6 bases). The CDR3 extends over 11 amino acids. V lost 10 bases to trimming and J lost 4 bases, with 8 bases between them. CDR1 and CDR2 from the germline V gene are SNHLY and FYNNEI. CDR3 nucleotides: TGTGCCACGACTAGTTACAATGAGCAGTTCTTC. Its translation: CATTSYNEQFF.